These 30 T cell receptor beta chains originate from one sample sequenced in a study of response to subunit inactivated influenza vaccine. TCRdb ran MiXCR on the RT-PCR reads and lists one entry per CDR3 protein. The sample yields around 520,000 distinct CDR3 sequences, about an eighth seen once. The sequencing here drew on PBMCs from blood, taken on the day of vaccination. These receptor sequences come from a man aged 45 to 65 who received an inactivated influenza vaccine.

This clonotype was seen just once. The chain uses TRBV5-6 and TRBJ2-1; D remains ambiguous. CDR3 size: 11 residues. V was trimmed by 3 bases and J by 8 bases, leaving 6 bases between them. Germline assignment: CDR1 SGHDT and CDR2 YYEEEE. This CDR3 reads CASSSDHEQFF. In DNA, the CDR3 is TGTGCCAGCAGCTCAGACCATGAGCAGTTCTTC.

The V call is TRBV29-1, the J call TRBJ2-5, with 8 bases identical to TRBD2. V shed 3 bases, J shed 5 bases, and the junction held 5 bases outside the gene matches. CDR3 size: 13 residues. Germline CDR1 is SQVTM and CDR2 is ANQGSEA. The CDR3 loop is CSVESGRGETQYF. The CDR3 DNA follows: TGCAGCGTTGAGAGCGGGAGAGGGGAGACCCAGTACTTC.

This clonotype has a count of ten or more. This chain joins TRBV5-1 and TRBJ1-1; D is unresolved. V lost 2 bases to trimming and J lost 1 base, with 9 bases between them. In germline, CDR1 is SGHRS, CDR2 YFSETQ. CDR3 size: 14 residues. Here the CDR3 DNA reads TGCGCCAGCAGCTTACCCCAATCGAACACTGAAGCTTTCTTT. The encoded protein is CASSLPQSNTEAFF.

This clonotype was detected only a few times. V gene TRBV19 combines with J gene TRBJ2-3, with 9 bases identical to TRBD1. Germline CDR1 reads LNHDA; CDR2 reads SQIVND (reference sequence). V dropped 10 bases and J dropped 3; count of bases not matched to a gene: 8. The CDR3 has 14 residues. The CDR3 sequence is CATSRDRATDTQYF. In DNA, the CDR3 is TGTGCCACATCCCGGGACAGGGCAACAGATACGCAGTATTTT.

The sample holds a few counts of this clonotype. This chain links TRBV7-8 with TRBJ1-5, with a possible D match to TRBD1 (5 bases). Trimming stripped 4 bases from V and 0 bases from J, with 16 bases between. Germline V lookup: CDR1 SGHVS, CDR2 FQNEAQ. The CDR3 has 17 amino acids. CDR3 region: CASSSQRAGHSNQPQHF. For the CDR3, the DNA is TGTGCCAGCAGCTCCCAACGGGCAGGACATAGCAATCAGCCCCAGCATTTT.

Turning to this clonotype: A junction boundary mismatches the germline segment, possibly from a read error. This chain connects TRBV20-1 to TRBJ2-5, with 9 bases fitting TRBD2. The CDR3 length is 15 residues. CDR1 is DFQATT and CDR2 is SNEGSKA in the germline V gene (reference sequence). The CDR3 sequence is CSARDSGGVHVTQYF. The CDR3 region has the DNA TGCAGTGCAAGAGATAGCGGGGGAGTCCATGTGACCCAGTACTTC.

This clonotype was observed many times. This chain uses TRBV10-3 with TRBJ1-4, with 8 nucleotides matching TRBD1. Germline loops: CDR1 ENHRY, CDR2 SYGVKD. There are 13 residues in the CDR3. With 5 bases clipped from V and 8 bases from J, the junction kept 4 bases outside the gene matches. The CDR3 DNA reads TGTGCCATCAGTCCTGGGACAGGCGAAAAACTGTTTTTT. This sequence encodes CAISPGTGEKLFF.

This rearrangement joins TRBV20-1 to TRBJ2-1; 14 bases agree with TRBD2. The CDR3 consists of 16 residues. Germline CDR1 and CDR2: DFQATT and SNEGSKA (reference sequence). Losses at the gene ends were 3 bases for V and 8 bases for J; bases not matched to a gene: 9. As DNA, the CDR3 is TGCAGTGCTAGGAAAAGGTGGACTAGCGGGAGGTATGAGCAGTTCTTC. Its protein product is CSARKRWTSGRYEQFF.

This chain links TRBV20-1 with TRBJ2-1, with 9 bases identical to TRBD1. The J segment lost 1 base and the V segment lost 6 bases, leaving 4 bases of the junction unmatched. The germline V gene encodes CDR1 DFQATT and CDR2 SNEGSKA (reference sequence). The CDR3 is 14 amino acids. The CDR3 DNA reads TGCAGTGCCATGACAGGGGGATCCTACAATGAGCAGTTCTTC. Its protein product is CSAMTGGSYNEQFF.

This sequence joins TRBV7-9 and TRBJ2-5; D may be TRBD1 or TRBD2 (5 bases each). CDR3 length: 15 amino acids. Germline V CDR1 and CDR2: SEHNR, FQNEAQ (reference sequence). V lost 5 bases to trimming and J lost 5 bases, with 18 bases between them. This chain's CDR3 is CASSPGRTPRETQYF. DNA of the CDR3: TGTGCCAGCAGCCCGGGACGGACCCCCCGGGAGACCCAGTACTTC.

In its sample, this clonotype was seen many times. The CDR3: CASSLAIAGELFF. CDR3 sequence (DNA): TGTGCCAGCAGCCTCGCGATTGCCGGGGAGCTGTTTTTT. The chain employs TRBV9 and TRBJ2-2; D not resolved. V was shortened by 4 bases and J by 6 bases, with 10 bases between the two germline ends. Germline assignment: CDR1 SGDLS and CDR2 YYNGEE. The CDR3 is 13 residues long.

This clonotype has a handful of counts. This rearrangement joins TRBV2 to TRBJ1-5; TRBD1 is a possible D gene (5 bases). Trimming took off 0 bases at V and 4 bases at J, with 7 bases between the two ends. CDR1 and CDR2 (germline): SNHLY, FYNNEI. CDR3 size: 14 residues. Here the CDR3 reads CASSEAGTNQPQHF. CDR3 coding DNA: TGTGCCAGCAGTGAAGCGGGGACTAATCAGCCCCAGCATTTT.

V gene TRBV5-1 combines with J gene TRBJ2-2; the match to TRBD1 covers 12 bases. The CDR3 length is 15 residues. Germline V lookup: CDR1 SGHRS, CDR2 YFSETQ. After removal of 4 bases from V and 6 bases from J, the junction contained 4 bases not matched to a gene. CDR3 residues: CASSTGTGGSGELFF. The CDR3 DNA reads TGCGCCAGCAGCACCGGGACAGGGGGCTCCGGGGAGCTGTTTTTT.

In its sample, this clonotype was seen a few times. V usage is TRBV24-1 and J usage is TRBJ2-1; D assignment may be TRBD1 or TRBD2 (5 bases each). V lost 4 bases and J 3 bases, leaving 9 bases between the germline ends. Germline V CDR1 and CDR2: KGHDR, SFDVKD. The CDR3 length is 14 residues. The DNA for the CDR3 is TGTGCCACCAGTGAGGGGACGGACTACAATGAGCAGTTCTTC. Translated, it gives CATSEGTDYNEQFF.

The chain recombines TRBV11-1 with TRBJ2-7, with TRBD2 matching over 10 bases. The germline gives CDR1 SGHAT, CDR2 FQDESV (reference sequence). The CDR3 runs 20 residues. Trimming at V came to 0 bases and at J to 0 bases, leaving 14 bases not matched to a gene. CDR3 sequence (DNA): TGTGCCAGCAGCTTAGCAGGCCAGGGGGTAGCGGGAGGCATCTCCTACGAGCAGTACTTC. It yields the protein CASSLAGQGVAGGISYEQYF. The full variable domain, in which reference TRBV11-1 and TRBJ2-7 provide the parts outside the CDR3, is EAEVAQSPRYKITEKSQAVAFWCDPISGHATLYWYRQILGQGPELLVQFQDESVVDDSQLPKDRFSAERLKGVDSTLKIQPAELGDSAMYLCASSLAGQGVAGGISYEQYFGPGTRLTVT.

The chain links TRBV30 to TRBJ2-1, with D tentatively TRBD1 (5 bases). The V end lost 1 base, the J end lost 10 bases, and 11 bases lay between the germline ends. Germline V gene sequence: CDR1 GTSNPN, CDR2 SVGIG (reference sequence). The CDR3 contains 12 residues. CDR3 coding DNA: TGTGCCTGGAGTGGTTTGGGGCTGGAGCAGTTCTTC. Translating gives CAWSGLGLEQFF.

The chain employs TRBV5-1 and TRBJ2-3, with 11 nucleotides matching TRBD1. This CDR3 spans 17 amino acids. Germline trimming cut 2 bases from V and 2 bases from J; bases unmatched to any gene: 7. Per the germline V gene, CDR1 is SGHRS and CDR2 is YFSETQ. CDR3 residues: CASSFDGQGAVTDTQYF. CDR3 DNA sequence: TGCGCCAGCAGCTTCGACGGACAGGGGGCGGTCACAGATACGCAGTATTTT.

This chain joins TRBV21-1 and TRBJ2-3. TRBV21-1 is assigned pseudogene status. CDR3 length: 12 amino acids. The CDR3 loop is CASTQAAMSQYF. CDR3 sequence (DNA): TGTGCCAGCACCCAGGCTGCGATGTCGCAGTATTTT.

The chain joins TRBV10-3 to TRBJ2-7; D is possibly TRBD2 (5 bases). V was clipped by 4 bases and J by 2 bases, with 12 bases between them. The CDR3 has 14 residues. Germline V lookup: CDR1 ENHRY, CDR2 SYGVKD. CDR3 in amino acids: CAISGQATTYEQYF. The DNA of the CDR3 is TGTGCCATCAGTGGCCAGGCGACTACCTACGAGCAGTACTTC.

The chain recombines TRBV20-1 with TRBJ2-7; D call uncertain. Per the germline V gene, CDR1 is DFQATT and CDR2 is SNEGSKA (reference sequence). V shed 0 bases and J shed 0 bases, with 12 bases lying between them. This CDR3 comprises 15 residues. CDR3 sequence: CSARDSTPGSYEQYF. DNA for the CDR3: TGCAGTGCTAGAGATTCTACACCCGGCTCCTACGAGCAGTACTTC.

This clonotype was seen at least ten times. The CDR3 is CASSLLVSPRTEQFF. CDR3 in DNA: TGTGCCAGCAGTTTACTCGTGTCTCCCAGGACTGAGCAGTTCTTC. The chain combines TRBV12-3 or TRBV12-4 with TRBJ2-1; no clear D gene. The CDR3 consists of 15 residues. The V end lost 2 bases, the J end lost 9 bases, and 17 bases lay between the germline ends.

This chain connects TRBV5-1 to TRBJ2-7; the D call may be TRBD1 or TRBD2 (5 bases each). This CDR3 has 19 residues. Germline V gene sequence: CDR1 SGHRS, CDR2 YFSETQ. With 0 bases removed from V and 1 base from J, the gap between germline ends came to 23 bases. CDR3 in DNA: TGCGCCAGCAGCTTGGGTGAAACCGGGACGGTATTGATATCCTACGAGCAGTACTTC. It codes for CASSLGETGTVLISYEQYF.

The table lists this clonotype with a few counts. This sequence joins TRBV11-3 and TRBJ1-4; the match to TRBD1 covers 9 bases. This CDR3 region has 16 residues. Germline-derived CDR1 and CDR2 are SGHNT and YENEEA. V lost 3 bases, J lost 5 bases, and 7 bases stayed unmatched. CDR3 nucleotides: TGTGCCAGCAGCTTCGCTACAGGGGGCGAGAATGAAAAACTGTTTTTT. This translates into CASSFATGGENEKLFF.

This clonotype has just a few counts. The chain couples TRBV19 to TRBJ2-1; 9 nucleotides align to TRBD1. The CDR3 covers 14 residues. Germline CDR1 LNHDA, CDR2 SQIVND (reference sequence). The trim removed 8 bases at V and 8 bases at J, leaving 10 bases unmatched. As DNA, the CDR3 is TGTGCCAGTTGCCGGGACAGGGAGGCGGATGAGCAGTTCTTC. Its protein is CASCRDREADEQFF.

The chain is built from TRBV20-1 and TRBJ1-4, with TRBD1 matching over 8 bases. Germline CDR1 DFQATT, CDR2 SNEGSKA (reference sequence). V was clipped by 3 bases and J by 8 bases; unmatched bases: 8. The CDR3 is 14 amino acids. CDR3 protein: CSARGGRGQEKLFF. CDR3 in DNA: TGCAGTGCTAGGGGGGGCAGGGGGCAAGAAAAACTGTTTTTT.

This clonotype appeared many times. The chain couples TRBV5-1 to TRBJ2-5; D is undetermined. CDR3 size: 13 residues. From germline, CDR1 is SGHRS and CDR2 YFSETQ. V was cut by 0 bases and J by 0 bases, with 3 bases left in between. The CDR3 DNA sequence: TGCGCCAGCAGCTTGGAATACCAAGAGACCCAGTACTTC. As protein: CASSLEYQETQYF.

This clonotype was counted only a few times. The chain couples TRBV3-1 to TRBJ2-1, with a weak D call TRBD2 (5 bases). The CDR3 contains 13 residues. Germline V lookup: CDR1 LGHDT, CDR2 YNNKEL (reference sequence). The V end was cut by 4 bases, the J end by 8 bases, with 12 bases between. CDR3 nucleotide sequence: TGTGCCAGCAGCCGAACTAGGTCCGATGAGCAGTTCTTC. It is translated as CASSRTRSDEQFF.

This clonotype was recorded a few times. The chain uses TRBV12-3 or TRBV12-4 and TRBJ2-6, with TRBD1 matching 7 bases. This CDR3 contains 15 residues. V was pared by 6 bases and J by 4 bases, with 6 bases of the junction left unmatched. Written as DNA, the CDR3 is TGTGCCAGCAGGACAGGGAGTTTGGGGGCCAACGTCCTGACTTTC. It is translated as CASRTGSLGANVLTF.

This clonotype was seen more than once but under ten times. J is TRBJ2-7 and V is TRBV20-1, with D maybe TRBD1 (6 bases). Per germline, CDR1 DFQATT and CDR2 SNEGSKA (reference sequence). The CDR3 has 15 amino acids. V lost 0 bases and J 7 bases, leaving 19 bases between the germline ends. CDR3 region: CSARESGQGKAEQYF. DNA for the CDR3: TGCAGTGCTAGAGAGAGTGGGCAGGGGAAAGCGGAGCAGTACTTC.

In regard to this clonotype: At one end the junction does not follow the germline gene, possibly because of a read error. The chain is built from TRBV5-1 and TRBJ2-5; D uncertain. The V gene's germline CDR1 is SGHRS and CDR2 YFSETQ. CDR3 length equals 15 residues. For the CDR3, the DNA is TGCGCCAGCAGCTTGGAGTTAGGATACCAAGATACCCAGTACTTC. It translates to CASSLELGYQDTQYF.